This entry lists 21 T cell receptor beta chains sequenced from one sample in a study of Ad26.COV2.S vaccination and SARS-CoV-2 variants. Assay: immunoSEQ multiplex PCR; the TCRdb copy retains only in-frame clones and omits some. The sample contains about 220,000 clones, 85% to 90% of which appear only once. Treatment given: 15 to 20 received Ad26.COV2.S at low or high dose, single or two shots; a few received placebo; per-sample allocation not given. Sampling occurred on day 63 after the first vaccine or placebo injection. Material: peripheral blood, obtained in a trial of Ad26.COV2.S vaccine versus placebo. Receptor source: a person between 18 and 59 years old who received the Ad26.COV2.S COVID-19 vaccine or a placebo.

The chain is built from TRBV9 and TRBJ1-3, with D possibly matching TRBD1 (6 bases). V was shortened by 2 bases and J by 0 bases, with 9 bases between the two germline ends. CDR3 length: 15 amino acids. Germline CDR1 and CDR2: SGDLS and YYNGEE. The CDR3 bases are TGTGCCAGCAGCGTTACAGGGACCTCTGGAAACACCATATATTTT. Amino acids: CASSVTGTSGNTIYF.

The chain has TRBV5-1 and TRBJ2-7; a weak D match, TRBD2 (7 bases). Germline V gives CDR1 SGHRS, CDR2 YFSETQ. The CDR3 has 16 residues. V was clipped by 4 bases and J by 2 bases, with 19 bases between them. CDR3 sequence (DNA): TGCGCCAGCAGCCCCGCCGGGGGCGGGGGAGCCTACGAGCAGTACTTC. It codes for CASSPAGGGGAYEQYF. The full variable domain, completed using reference TRBV5-1 and TRBJ2-7, is KAGVTQTPRYLIKTRGQQVTLSCSPISGHRSVSWYQQTPGQGLQFLFEYFSETQRNKGNFPGRFSGRQFSNSRSEMNVSTLELGDSALYLCASSPAGGGGAYEQYFGPGTRLTVT.

The chain uses TRBV7-2 and TRBJ2-1; 8 bases agree with TRBD2. Germline lookup yields CDR1 SGHTA and CDR2 FQGNSA. This CDR3 comprises 15 residues. The V segment lost 1 base and the J segment 2 bases; nucleotides outside the gene matches: 1. CDR3 in DNA: TGTGCCAGCAGCTTAGGAGCGGGGGCCTACAATGAGCAGTTCTTC. Its translation is CASSLGAGAYNEQFF.

The genes are TRBV5-1 and TRBJ1-2; 8 bases agree with TRBD1. The CDR3 totals 13 residues. CDR1 and CDR2 from the germline V gene are SGHRS and YFSETQ. Trimming removed 4 bases from V and 3 bases from J; junction bases left unmatched: 2. The CDR3 is CASSVGQDYGYTF. In DNA, the CDR3 is TGCGCCAGCAGCGTGGGACAGGACTATGGCTACACCTTC.

This clone showed up just a few times. This rearrangement joins TRBV6-1 to TRBJ1-3; the D is unclear. From germline, CDR1 is MNHNS and CDR2 SASEGT. The germline V and J ends were trimmed by 1 base and 0 bases, with 13 bases remaining between them. This CDR3 is built from 17 residues. The CDR3 DNA sequence: TGTGCCAGCAGTGAAGACCTATTGGGGTTCTCTGGAAACACCATATATTTT. It is translated as CASSEDLLGFSGNTIYF.

The chain links TRBV9 to TRBJ1-1; D gene unclear. Per germline, CDR1 SGDLS and CDR2 YYNGEE. This CDR3 contains 14 residues. Trimming took 0 bases from V and 0 from J, leaving 6 bases between them. The CDR3 DNA is TGTGCCAGCAGCGTAGACCTCTTGAACACTGAAGCTTTCTTT. Amino acid sequence: CASSVDLLNTEAFF.

The rearrangement uses TRBV6-1 and TRBJ2-3; 9 positions agree with TRBD2. Germline V gene data show CDR1 as MNHNS and CDR2 as SASEGT. V trimming: 3 bases; J trimming: 7 bases; junction bases outside the gene matches: 11. The length of the CDR3 is 16 residues. For the CDR3, the DNA is TGTGCCAGCAGTGATCTAGCGGGGCCTTTTGGGTATACGCAGTATTTT. It encodes CASSDLAGPFGYTQYF.

V gene TRBV19 combines with J gene TRBJ1-1; D not resolved. This CDR3 contains 13 residues. Per the germline V gene, CDR1 is LNHDA and CDR2 is SQIVND (reference sequence). Trimming cost V 3 bases and J 2 bases, with 7 bases left between them. The CDR3 DNA is TGTGCCAGTAGTATCAACGGAAACACTGAAGCTTTCTTT. Protein sequence: CASSINGNTEAFF.

The CDR3 coding sequence is TGTGCCCTGGTTGGACAGGGGAGACGCACTGAAGCTTTCTTT. Amino acids: CALVGQGRRTEAFF. J is TRBJ1-1 and V is TRBV30; 9 bases match TRBD1. This CDR3 has 14 residues. Germline trimming cut 8 bases from V and 4 bases from J; bases unmatched to any gene: 11. Germline loops: CDR1 GTSNPN, CDR2 SVGIG (reference sequence).

The CDR3 loop is CASSSWGETQYF. As DNA, the CDR3 is TGTGCCAGCAGTTCGTGGGGGGAGACCCAGTACTTC. The chain uses TRBV6-5 and TRBJ2-5; D could derive from TRBD1 or TRBD2 (5 bases each). Deletions cut 4 bases from V and 5 bases from J, with 8 bases between. CDR1 is MNHEY, CDR2 SVGAGI, per germline. The CDR3 runs 12 residues.

The chain joins TRBV19 to TRBJ1-3, with TRBD1 identical over 7 bases. Germline trimming cut 3 bases from V and 3 bases from J; bases unmatched to any gene: 5. This CDR3 region has 15 residues. Germline CDR1 and CDR2: LNHDA and SQIVND (reference sequence). The CDR3 here is CASSMRQGLGNTIYF. The CDR3 DNA is TGTGCCAGTAGTATGCGACAGGGCCTTGGAAACACCATATATTTT.

In its sample, this clone was seen once. The chain has TRBV4-3 and TRBJ2-7; maybe TRBD2 (5 bases). Germline lookup yields CDR1 LGHNA and CDR2 YSLEER. The CDR3 spans 17 residues. V was clipped by 0 bases and J by 2 bases, with 17 bases between them. CDR3 protein: CASSQEAAGPTTYEQYF. In DNA form, the CDR3 reads TGCGCCAGCAGCCAAGAAGCGGCGGGCCCCACGACCTACGAGCAGTACTTC.

DNA of the CDR3: TGTGCCAGTAGTGGGGGACAGCTCTACTATGGCTACACCTTC. Translation: CASSGGQLYYGYTF. The chain links TRBV19 to TRBJ1-2; 7 bases agree with TRBD1. This CDR3 comprises 14 residues. CDR1 and CDR2 (germline): LNHDA, SQIVND (reference sequence). V trimming: 5 bases; J trimming: 3 bases; junction bases outside the gene matches: 6.

This clone was picked up one time. This chain links TRBV7-9 with TRBJ2-5, with TRBD2 matching over 15 bases. Unmatched junction bases numbered 5, after V lost 5 bases and J lost 4 bases. This CDR3 is built from 16 residues. The germline CDR1 and CDR2 sequences are SEHNR and FQNEAQ (reference sequence). Here the CDR3 DNA reads TGTGCCAGCAGCCCCCGGACTAGCGGGAGGGTAGAGACCCAGTACTTC. It specifies CASSPRTSGRVETQYF.

The V and J genes are TRBV5-1 and TRBJ2-7, with unresolved D. CDR1 SGHRS and CDR2 YFSETQ come from the germline V gene. Between the trimmed V and J ends, which lost 0 bases and 0 bases, there was a span of 7 bases. The CDR3 is made up of 14 amino acids. The CDR3 spells CASSLDYLSYEQYF. The CDR3 nucleotides read TGCGCCAGCAGCTTGGATTATCTCTCCTACGAGCAGTACTTC.

This chain joins TRBV11-2 and TRBJ2-7, with D perhaps matching TRBD1 (6 bases). The CDR3 totals 15 residues. V was trimmed by 1 base and J by 0 bases, leaving 10 bases between them. The germline V gene has CDR1 SGHAT and CDR2 FQNNGV. Written as DNA, the CDR3 is TGTGCCAGCAGCTTAGGGACGGACAGCTCCTACGAGCAGTACTTC. This encodes CASSLGTDSSYEQYF.

This clone occurred once. An end of the junction does not agree with germline; a read error may underlie this. The rearrangement links TRBV30 to TRBJ1-1; a possible D gene is TRBD1 (5 bases). The length of the CDR3 is 9 residues. CDR1 is GTSNPN and CDR2 is SVGIG in the germline V gene (reference sequence). The CDR3 nucleotides are TGTGCCTCGACAGCGGGGCATCCCTTT. This translates into CASTAGHPF.

V is TRBV7-8 and J is TRBJ1-3; 7 bases agree with TRBD1. V was pared by 5 bases and J by 6 bases, with 7 bases of the junction left unmatched. Looked up from germline, CDR1 is SGHVS and CDR2 is FQNEAQ. The CDR3 spans 14 residues. The CDR3 region is CASSDDRVENTIYF. For the CDR3, the DNA is TGTGCCAGCAGCGACGACAGGGTCGAAAACACCATATATTTT.

This clone showed up just a few times. V is TRBV6-5 and J is TRBJ1-2; 7 bases match TRBD1. The CDR3 has 13 residues. The germline CDR1 and CDR2 sequences are MNHEY and SVGAGI. The junction had 4 bases not matched to a gene; V was cut back by 5 bases and J by 4 bases. The CDR3 DNA sequence: TGTGCCAGCAGTCGCGGGACAGCCTATGGCTACACCTTC. Protein sequence: CASSRGTAYGYTF.

V gene TRBV7-2 combines with J gene TRBJ2-3; 7 bases are a match to TRBD2. Germline V lookup: CDR1 SGHTA, CDR2 FQGNSA. V shed 4 bases and J 3 bases; nucleotides not matched to a gene: 13. This CDR3 comprises 17 residues. CDR3 nucleotide sequence: TGTGCCAGCAGCTGGCCCCCGGACGGGAGGAGGACAGATACGCAGTATTTT. It yields the protein CASSWPPDGRRTDTQYF.

This clone occurred once. This CDR3 is CASSDGRGADTQYF. Here the CDR3 DNA reads TGTGCCAGCAGTGACGGGAGGGGGGCAGATACGCAGTATTTT. The chain uses TRBV2 and TRBJ2-3; 8 bases are shared with TRBD2. The CDR3 consists of 14 residues. V dropped 3 bases and J dropped 4; count of bases not matched to a gene: 3. Germline V lookup: CDR1 SNHLY, CDR2 FYNNEI.